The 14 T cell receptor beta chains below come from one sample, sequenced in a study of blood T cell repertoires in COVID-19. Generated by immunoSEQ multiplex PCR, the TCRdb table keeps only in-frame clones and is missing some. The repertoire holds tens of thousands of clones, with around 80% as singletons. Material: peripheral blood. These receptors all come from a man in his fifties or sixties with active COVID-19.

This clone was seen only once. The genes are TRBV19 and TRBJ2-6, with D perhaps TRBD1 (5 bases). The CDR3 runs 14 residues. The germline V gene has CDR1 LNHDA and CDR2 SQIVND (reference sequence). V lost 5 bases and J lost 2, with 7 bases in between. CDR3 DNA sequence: TGTGCCAGTAGTCAGACAGCTGGGGCCAACGTCCTGACTTTC. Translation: CASSQTAGANVLTF.

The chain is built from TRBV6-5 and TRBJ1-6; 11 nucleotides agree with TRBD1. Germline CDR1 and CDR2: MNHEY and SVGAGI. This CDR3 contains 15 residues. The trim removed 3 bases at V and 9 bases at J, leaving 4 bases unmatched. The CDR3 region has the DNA TGTGCCAGCAGTTATTTTGGACAGGGGGCTTCACCCCTCCACTTT. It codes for CASSYFGQGASPLHF.

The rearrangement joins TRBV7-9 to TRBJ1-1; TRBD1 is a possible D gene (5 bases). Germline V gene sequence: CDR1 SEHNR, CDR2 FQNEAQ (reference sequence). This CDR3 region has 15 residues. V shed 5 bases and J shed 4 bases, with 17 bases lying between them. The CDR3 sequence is CASSPQGPLITEAFF. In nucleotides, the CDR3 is TGTGCCAGCAGCCCCCAGGGCCCGCTAATCACTGAAGCTTTCTTT. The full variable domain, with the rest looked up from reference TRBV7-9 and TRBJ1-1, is DTGVSQNPRHKITKRGQNVTFRCDPISEHNRLYWYRQTLGQGPEFLTYFQNEAQLEKSRLLSDRFSAERPKGSFSTLEIQRTEQGDSAMYLCASSPQGPLITEAFFGQGTRLTVV.

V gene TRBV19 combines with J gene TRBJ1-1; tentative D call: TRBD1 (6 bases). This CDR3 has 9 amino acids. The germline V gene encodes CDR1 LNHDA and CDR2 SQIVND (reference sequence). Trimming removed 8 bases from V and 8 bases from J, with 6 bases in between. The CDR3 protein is CASGTEAFF. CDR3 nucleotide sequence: TGTGCCAGTGGGACAGAAGCTTTCTTT.

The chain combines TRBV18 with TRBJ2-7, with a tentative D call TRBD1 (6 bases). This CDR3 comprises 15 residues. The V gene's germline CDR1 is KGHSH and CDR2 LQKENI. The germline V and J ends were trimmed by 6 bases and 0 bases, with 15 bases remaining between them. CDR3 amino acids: CASSRIPGDSYEQYF. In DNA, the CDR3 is TGTGCCAGCTCCCGTATCCCAGGGGACTCCTACGAGCAGTACTTC. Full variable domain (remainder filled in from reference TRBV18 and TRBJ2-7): NAGVMQNPRHLVRRRGQEARLRCSPMKGHSHVYWYRQLPEEGLKFMVYLQKENIIDESGMPKERFSAEFPKEGPSILRIQQVVRGDSAAYFCASSRIPGDSYEQYFGPGTRLTVT.

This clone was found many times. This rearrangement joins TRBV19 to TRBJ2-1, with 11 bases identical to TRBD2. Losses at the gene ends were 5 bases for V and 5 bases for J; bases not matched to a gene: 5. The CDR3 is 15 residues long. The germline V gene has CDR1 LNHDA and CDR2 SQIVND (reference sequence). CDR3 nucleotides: TGTGCCAGTAGTTCCGCTAGCGGGGGGAACAATGAGCAGTTCTTC. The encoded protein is CASSSASGGNNEQFF.

This chain's CDR3 is CASSLRDRADSPLHF. The CDR3 DNA reads TGCGCCAGCAGCCTAAGGGACAGGGCGGATTCACCCCTCCACTTT. The chain joins TRBV4-1 to TRBJ1-6, with TRBD1 matching over 9 bases. This CDR3 spans 15 amino acids. The trim removed 4 bases at V and 8 bases at J, leaving 6 bases unmatched. Germline V gives CDR1 MGHRA, CDR2 YSYEKL.

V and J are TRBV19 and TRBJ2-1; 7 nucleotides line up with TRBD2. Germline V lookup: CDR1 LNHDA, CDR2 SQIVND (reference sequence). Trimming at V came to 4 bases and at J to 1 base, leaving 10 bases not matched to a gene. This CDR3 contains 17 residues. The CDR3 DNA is TGTGCCAGTAGTAGACTTTTTGGGGGAGGGTCCTACAATGAGCAGTTCTTC. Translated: CASSRLFGGGSYNEQFF.

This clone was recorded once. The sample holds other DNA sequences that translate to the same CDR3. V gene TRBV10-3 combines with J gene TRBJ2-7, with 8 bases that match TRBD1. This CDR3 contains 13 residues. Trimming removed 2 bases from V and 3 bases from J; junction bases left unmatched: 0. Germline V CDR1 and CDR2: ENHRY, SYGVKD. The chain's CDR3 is CAISEDRGYEQYF. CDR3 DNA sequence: TGTGCCATCAGTGAGGACAGGGGCTACGAGCAGTACTTC.

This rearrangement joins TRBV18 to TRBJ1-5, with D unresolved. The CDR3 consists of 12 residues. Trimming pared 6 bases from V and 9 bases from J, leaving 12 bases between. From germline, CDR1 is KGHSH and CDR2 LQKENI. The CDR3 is CASSPTGSPQHF. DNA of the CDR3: TGTGCCAGCTCCCCAACGGGATCGCCCCAGCATTTT.

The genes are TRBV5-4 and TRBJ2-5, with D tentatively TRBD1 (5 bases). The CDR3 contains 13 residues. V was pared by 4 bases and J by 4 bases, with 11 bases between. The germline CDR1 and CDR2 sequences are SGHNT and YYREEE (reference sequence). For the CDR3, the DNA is TGTGCCAGCAGCCCCGGACAAGGAGAGACCCAGTACTTC. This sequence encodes CASSPGQGETQYF.

The CDR3 nucleotides read TGTGCCAGCAGCGTTATTAGCGGGGGGGGTCAAGATACGCAGTATTTT. Residues: CASSVISGGGQDTQYF. This chain uses TRBV9 with TRBJ2-3, with TRBD2 matching 11 bases. Germline lookup yields CDR1 SGDLS and CDR2 YYNGEE. The CDR3 is 16 amino acids. V shed 2 bases and J 5 bases; nucleotides not matched to a gene: 7.

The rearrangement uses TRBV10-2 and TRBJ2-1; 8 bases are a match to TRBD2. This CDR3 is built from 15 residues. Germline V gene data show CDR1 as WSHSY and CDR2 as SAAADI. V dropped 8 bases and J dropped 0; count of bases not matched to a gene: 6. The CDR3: CASGRGGSSYNEQFF. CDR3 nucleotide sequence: TGCGCCAGCGGCCGGGGGGGGAGCTCCTACAATGAGCAGTTCTTC.

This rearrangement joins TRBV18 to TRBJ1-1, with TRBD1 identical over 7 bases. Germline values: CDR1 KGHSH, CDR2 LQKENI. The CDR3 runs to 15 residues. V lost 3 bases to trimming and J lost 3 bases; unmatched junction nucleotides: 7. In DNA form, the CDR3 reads TGTGCCAGCTCACCTACTAGACAGGGCCACACTGAAGCTTTCTTT. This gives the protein CASSPTRQGHTEAFF.